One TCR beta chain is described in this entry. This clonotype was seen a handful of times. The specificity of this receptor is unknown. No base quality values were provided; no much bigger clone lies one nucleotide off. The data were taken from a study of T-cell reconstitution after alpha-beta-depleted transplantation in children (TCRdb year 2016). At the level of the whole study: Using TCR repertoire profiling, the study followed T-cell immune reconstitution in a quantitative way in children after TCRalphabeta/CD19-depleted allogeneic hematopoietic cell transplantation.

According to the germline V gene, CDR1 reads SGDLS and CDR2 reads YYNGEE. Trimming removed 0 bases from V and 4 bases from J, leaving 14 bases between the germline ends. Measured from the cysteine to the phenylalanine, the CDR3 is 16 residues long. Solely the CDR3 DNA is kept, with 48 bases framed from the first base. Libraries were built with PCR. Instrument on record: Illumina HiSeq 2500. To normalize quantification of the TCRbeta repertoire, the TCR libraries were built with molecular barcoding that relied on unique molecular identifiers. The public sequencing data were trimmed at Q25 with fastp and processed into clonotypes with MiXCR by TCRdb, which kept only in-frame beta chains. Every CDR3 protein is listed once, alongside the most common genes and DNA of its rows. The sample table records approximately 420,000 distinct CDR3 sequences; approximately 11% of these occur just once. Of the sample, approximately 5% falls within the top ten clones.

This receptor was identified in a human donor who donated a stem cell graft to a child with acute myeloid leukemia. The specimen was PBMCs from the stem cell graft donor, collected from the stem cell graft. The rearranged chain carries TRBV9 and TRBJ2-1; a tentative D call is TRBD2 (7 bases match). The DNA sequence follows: TGTGCCAGCAGCGTAGTGGGAGGGGGGCGATACAATGAGCAGTTCTTC. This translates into CASSVVGGGRYNEQFF.